The 8 T cell receptor beta chains in this list originate from one sample, sequenced in a study of blood T cell repertoires in COVID-19. Measured with immunoSEQ multiplex PCR; TCRdb has only the in-frame clones, and not every one. The repertoire holds 150,000 to 250,000 clones, 65% to 85% seen once, with 6.5% to 9.5% in the top ten. The source material was PBMCs or T cells enriched from blood (not recorded which). These receptors all come from a man aged 40-55 years who had recovered from COVID-19.

The chain employs TRBV27 and TRBJ2-7, with 8 bases aligning to TRBD1. CDR3 length equals 15 residues. Germline CDR1 reads MNHEY; CDR2 reads SMNVEV (reference sequence). V dropped 4 bases and J dropped 6; count of bases not matched to a gene: 11. The DNA for the CDR3 is TGTGCCAGCAGTTCTCCCGGGACAGGTCATCGCGAGCAGTACTTC. This gives the protein CASSSPGTGHREQYF.

The chain joins TRBV5-4 to TRBJ1-1; the D gene is possibly TRBD1 (5 bases). The germline CDR1 and CDR2 sequences are SGHNT and YYREEE (reference sequence). CDR3 size: 15 residues. Trimming shortened V by 0 bases and J by 4 bases, and 13 bases separated the two germline ends. CDR3 loop: CASSLAAGFGTEAFF. The CDR3 DNA is TGTGCCAGCAGCTTGGCCGCAGGGTTCGGCACTGAAGCTTTCTTT.

This clone was seen more than once but under ten times. The chain uses TRBV10-3 and TRBJ1-1; unclear D gene. This CDR3 spans 16 amino acids. Deletions cut 0 bases from V and 1 base from J, with 12 bases between. Germline values: CDR1 ENHRY, CDR2 SYGVKD. This chain's CDR3 is CAISESSAAPNTEAFF. The CDR3 bases are TGTGCCATCAGTGAGTCTAGCGCAGCCCCGAACACTGAAGCTTTCTTT.

This clone was counted only a few times. The chain couples TRBV19 to TRBJ1-2; no definite D call. Germline V lookup: CDR1 LNHDA, CDR2 SQIVND (reference sequence). The CDR3 sequence is 17 residues long. V lost 2 bases and J 7 bases, leaving 23 bases between the germline ends. The CDR3 reads CASSISVLSGIVRGYTF. The CDR3 nucleotides read TGTGCCAGTAGTATAAGCGTATTGAGCGGGATCGTCCGTGGCTACACCTTC.

The chain joins TRBV2 to TRBJ1-1, with a weak D call TRBD1 (6 bases). Germline V gene lookup returns CDR1 SNHLY and CDR2 FYNNEI. V lost 9 bases and J 2 bases, leaving 10 bases between the germline ends. There are 12 residues in the CDR3. The CDR3 region is CASGTPNTEAFF. In DNA, the CDR3 is TGTGCCAGTGGGACACCCAACACTGAAGCTTTCTTT.

This clone was picked up one time. The gene calls are TRBV27 and TRBJ1-6, with D uncertain. The germline V and J ends were trimmed by 2 bases and 0 bases, with 17 bases remaining between them. CDR1 and CDR2 (germline): MNHEY, SMNVEV (reference sequence). The CDR3 has 19 amino acids. CDR3 in amino acids: CASSLEAENFGSYNSPLHF. DNA of the CDR3: TGTGCCAGCAGTTTAGAGGCAGAGAACTTCGGCTCCTATAATTCACCCCTCCACTTT.

This chain joins TRBV2 and TRBJ2-7; the match to TRBD1 covers 9 bases. V lost 4 bases and J lost 0; bases outside the gene matches: 4. CDR1 is SNHLY and CDR2 is FYNNEI in the germline V gene. This CDR3 has 15 amino acids. The CDR3 region has the DNA TGTGCCAGCAGTGGGGACAGGGCCACCTCCTACGAGCAGTACTTC. This codes for CASSGDRATSYEQYF.

This sequence joins TRBV7-3 and TRBJ1-1; 9 bases fit TRBD1. V trimming: 4 bases; J trimming: 5 bases; junction bases outside the gene matches: 8. CDR1 SGHTA and CDR2 FQGTGA come from the germline V gene. The CDR3 has 15 residues. The CDR3 bases are TGTGCCAGCAGCTCCATGGGACAGGGAGTAACTGAAGCTTTCTTT. Protein product: CASSSMGQGVTEAFF.